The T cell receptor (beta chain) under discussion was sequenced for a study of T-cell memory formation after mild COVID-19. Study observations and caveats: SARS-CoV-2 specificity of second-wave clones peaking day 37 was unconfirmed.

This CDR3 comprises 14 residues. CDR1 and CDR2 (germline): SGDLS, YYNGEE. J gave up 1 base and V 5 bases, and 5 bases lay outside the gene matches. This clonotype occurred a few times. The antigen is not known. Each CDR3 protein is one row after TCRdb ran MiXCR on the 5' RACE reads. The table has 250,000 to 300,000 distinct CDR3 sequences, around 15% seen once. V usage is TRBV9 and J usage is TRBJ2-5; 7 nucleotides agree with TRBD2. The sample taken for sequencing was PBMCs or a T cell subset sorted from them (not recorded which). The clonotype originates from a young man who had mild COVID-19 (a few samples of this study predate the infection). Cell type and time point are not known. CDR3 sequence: CASSISSGQETQYF. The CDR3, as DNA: TGTGCCAGCAGTATCTCTAGCGGCCAAGAGACCCAGTACTTC.